This T cell receptor beta chain was captured by sequencing in a study of CD8+CD57+ T cells in acquired aplastic anemia. The overall study: On average, sorted CD4+ and CD8+ cells gave 3 to 3.5 ug of DNA. Study-wide results and caveats: Patients and healthy controls showed no significant CD8+ Simpson's diversity difference. A set of more than 25 CD8+ CDR3 sequences was shared between patients and controls, and these sequences appeared highly expressed in patients.

The CDR3 loop spans 15 amino acids. Germline CDR1 and CDR2: ENHRY and SYGVKD. The junction had 6 bases not matched to a gene; V was cut back by 2 bases and J by 7 bases. This clonotype was seen only a few times. Its antigen remains unknown. Genomic DNA, the template, was used for profiling of the TCR beta VDJ and CDR3. TCRdb re-derived calls from the reads in MiXCR, one entry per CDR3 protein. The table shows approximately 200,000 distinct CDR3 sequences, with around 66% occurring only once. The TCR originated in a human donor with severe aplastic anemia or a healthy control (not recorded which). The sequenced material came from sorted CD4+, CD8+, or CD8+CD57+ T cells (not recorded which) from PBMCs. The chain couples TRBV10-3 to TRBJ2-1, with TRBD2 matching 9 bases. In DNA, the CDR3 is TGTGCCATCAGTGAGGTGGTAGCGGGAGTGAATGAGCAGTTCTTC. Translating gives CAISEVVAGVNEQFF.